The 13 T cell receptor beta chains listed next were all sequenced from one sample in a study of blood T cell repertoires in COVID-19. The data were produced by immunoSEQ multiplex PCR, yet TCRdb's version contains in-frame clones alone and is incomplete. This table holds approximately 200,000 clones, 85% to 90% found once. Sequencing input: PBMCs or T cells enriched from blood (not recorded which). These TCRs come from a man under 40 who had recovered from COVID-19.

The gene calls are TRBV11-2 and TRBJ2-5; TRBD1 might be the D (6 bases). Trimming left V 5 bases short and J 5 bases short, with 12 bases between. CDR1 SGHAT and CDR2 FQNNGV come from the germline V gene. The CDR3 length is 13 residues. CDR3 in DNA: TGTGCCAGCAGCACAGGGAGCCGGGAGACCCAGTACTTC. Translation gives CASSTGSRETQYF.

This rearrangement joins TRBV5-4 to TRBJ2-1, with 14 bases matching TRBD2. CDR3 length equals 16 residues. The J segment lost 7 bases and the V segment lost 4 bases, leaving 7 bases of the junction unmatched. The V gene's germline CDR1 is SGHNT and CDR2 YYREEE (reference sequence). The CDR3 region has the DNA TGTGCCAGCAGCATTCCGGGACTAGCGGGGGTTAATGAGCAGTTCTTC. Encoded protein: CASSIPGLAGVNEQFF.

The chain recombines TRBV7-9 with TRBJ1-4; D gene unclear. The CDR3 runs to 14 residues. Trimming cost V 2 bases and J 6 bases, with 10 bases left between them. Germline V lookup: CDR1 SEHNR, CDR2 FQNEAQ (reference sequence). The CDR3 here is CASSLSGTHEKLFF. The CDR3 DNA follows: TGTGCCAGCAGCTTATCCGGTACCCATGAAAAACTGTTTTTT.

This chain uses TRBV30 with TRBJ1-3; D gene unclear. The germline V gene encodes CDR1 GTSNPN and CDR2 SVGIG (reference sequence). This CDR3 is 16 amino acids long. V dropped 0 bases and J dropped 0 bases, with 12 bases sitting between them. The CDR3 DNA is TGTGCCTGGAGTGTAGGCGGTTACGCCTCTGGAAACACCATATATTTT. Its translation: CAWSVGGYASGNTIYF.

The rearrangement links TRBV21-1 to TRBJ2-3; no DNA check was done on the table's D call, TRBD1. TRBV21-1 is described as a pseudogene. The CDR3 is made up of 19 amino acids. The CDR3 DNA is TGTGCCAGCAGCAGATCAGGGGGCGCTTGCCGTTTTGTTGCAGATACGCAGTATTTT. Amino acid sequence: CASSRSGGACRFVADTQYF.

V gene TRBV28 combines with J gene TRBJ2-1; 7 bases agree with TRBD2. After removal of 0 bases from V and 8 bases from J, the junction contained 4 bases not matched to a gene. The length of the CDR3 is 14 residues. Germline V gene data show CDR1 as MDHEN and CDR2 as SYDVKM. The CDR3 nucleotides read TGTGCCAGCAGTTTATGGGGGAGGGCCGATGAGCAGTTCTTC. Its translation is CASSLWGRADEQFF.

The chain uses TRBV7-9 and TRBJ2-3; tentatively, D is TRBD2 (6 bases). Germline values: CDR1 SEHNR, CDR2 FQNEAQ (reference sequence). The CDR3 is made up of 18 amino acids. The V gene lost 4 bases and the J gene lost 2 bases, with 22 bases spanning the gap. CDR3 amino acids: CASSSSSSVERVTDTQYF. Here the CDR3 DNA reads TGTGCCAGCAGCTCCTCTTCTAGCGTCGAACGAGTCACAGATACGCAGTATTTT.

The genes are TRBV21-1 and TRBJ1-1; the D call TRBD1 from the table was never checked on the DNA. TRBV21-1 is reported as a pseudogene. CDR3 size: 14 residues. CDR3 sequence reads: CASSRVGARVEAFF. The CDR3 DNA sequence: TGTGCCAGCAGCAGGGTGGGGGCCAGAGTTGAAGCTTTCTTT.

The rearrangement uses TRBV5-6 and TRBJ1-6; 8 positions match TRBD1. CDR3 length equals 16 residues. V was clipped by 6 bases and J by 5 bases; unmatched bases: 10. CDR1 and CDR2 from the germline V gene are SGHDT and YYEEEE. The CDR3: CASTPRTGGNNSPLHF. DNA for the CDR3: TGTGCCAGCACCCCTCGCACAGGGGGAAATAATTCACCCCTCCACTTT.

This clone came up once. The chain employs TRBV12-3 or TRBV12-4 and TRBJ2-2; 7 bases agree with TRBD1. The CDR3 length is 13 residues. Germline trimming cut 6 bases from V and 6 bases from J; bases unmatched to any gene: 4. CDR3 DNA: TGTGCCAGCAGAGAACAGGGGCCCGGGGAGCTGTTTTTT. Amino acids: CASREQGPGELFF.

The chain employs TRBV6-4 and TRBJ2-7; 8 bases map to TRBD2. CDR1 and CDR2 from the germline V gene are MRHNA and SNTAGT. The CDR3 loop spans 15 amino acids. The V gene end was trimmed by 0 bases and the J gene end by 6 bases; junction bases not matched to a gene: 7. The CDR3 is CASSDSCAGGAEQYF. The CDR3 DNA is TGTGCCAGCAGTGACTCTTGTGCGGGAGGTGCCGAGCAGTACTTC.

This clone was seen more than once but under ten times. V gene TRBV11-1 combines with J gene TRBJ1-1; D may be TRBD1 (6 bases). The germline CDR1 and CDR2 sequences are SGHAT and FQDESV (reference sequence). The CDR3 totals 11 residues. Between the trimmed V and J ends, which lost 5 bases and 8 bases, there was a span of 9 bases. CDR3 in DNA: TGTGCCAGCAGCCGGGACAAAGAAGCTTTCTTT. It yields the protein CASSRDKEAFF.

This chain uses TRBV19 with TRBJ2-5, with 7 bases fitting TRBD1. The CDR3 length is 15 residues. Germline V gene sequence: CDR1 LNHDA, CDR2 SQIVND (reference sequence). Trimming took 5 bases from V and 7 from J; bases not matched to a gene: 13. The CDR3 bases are TGTGCCAGTAGTGGTGCAGGGGGACGTAAATGGACCCAGTACTTC. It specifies CASSGAGGRKWTQYF.